The TCR beta chain under discussion was sequenced for a study of response to subunit inactivated influenza vaccine. TCRdb reprocessed the RT-PCR reads with MiXCR, giving one entry per CDR3 protein. The sample has around 580,000 distinct CDR3 sequences, roughly 15% seen once. This CDR3 is 15 amino acids long. Trimming pared 3 bases from V and 4 bases from J, leaving 14 bases between. The sample in question was PBMCs from blood, obtained about 13 days after vaccination. V usage is TRBV12-3 or TRBV12-4 and J usage is TRBJ2-3, with no clear D. This receptor was taken from a man between 45 and 60 years old who received an inactivated influenza vaccine. CDR3 sequence reads: CASSLQGLKPDTQYF. The DNA of the CDR3 is TGTGCCAGCAGTTTGCAAGGGCTCAAACCAGATACGCAGTATTTT.